A selection of T cell receptor beta chains follows, all from one sample in a study of OX40 agonist ivuxolimab in advanced cancers. The assay was immunoSEQ multiplex PCR, and TCRdb's table has in-frame clones only and misses some. The sample has 65,000 to 75,000 clones, approximately 89% seen once. This material consisted of CD4+ or CD8+ T cells sorted from blood, taken in a trial of the OX40 agonist ivuxolimab. These receptors were collected from an adult with an advanced solid tumor such as melanoma, head and neck, liver or kidney cancer. CDR3s include the opening cysteine and the closing phenylalanine or tryptophan. Fields, in order: V gene, J gene, CDR3 protein.

v_call: TRBV7-9; j_call: TRBJ1-1; cdr3_aa: CASSLGGIQGTEAFF
v_call: TRBV19; j_call: TRBJ2-7; cdr3_aa: CASSPLAGGSYEQYF
v_call: TRBV7-2; j_call: TRBJ2-7; cdr3_aa: CASSRGTGWAQGQYF
v_call: TRBV27; j_call: TRBJ1-1; cdr3_aa: CASSLGQGTKAFF
v_call: TRBV10-1; j_call: TRBJ2-3; cdr3_aa: CASSAGLAGITDTQYF
v_call: TRBV2; j_call: TRBJ1-6; cdr3_aa: CASSGQGFDSPLHF
v_call: TRBV2; j_call: TRBJ1-6; cdr3_aa: CASARGEYNSPLHF
v_call: TRBV6-1; j_call: TRBJ1-5; cdr3_aa: CASSEFKNQPQHF
v_call: TRBV5-1; j_call: TRBJ2-3; cdr3_aa: CASQEPGDTQYF
v_call: TRBV11-3; j_call: TRBJ2-3; cdr3_aa: CASSLGGGTPTDTQYF